This T cell receptor (beta chain) was observed in a study of blood T cell repertoires in COVID-19. Across the study: COVID-19 samples from acute and convalescent phases originated in the United States, Italy and Spain. PBMCs, B-cell-depleted T cells, or T cells were the source of the cDNA or gDNA that made up the material.

Authors' data handling: Amplification with reference gene primers provided the estimates of nucleated cell counts. Clones were read by immunoSEQ multiplex PCR, and TCRdb kept only the in-frame ones, dropping some. V, J and clone size reflect that table, while D and trimming were determined from the DNA. This sample has 70,000 or so clones, with under 90% found just once. CDR3 length: 16 residues. Trimming took 0 bases from V and 0 from J, leaving 12 bases between them. Germline CDR1 is MGHRA and CDR2 is YSYEKL. Sequenced material: peripheral blood. J is TRBJ2-7 and V is TRBV4-1, with a tentative D call TRBD1 (7 bases). This clonotype was obtained from an older man with active or convalescent COVID-19. CDR3 nucleotide sequence: TGCGCCAGCAGCCAAGACGGAGGGGGCCGCTCCTACGAGCAGTACTTC. The encoded protein is CASSQDGGGRSYEQYF.